The rows below give T cell receptor beta chains drawn from one sample of a study of glioma-infiltrating T cells. TCRdb reprocessed the multiplex PCR reads with MiXCR, giving one entry per CDR3 protein. The table records about 190,000 distinct CDR3 sequences, roughly 32% of them present only once. The sequenced sample was glioma tissue, nonneoplastic brain tissue, or PBMCs (not recorded which). All receptors derive from a human donor with low-grade glioma or glioblastoma, undergoing nonglioma brain surgery, or in good health (not recorded which). CDR3s include the opening cysteine and the closing phenylalanine or tryptophan. Fields, in order: clone size, V gene, D gene, CDR3 length, J gene, CDR3 protein, CDR3 DNA. A D gene is named only where the DNA matches it firmly. Clone size appears in some rows only: once, few, many, or a class for an expanded clone.

many	TRBV2	-	12	TRBJ2-5	CASSEADRAQYF	TGTGCCAGCAGTGAAGCGGATAGGGCCCAGTACTTC
many	TRBV6-1	-	12	TRBJ1-3	CASSTPGNTIYF	TGTGCCAGCAGTACCCCTGGAAACACCATATATTTT
-	TRBV12-3/TRBV12-4	-	16	TRBJ2-3	CASSLNPVLSTDTQYF	TGTGCCAGCAGTTTAAACCCGGTCCTAAGCACAGATACGCAGTATTTT
few	TRBV5-1	TRBD1	14	TRBJ2-7	CASSWGQANYEQYF	TGCGCCAGCAGCTGGGGACAGGCGAACTACGAGCAGTACTTC
few	TRBV9	-	14	TRBJ2-5	CASSVLGGQETQYF	TGTGCCAGCAGCGTATTGGGCGGCCAAGAGACCCAGTACTTC
once	TRBV11-1	-	16	TRBJ1-2	CASSLNAGVSNYGYTF	TGTGCCAGCAGCCTCAACGCCGGGGTTTCTAACTATGGCTACACCTTC
-	TRBV6-6	TRBD2	15	TRBJ2-2	CVSSLILAGAGELFF	TGTGTTAGCAGTTTAATTCTAGCGGGAGCCGGGGAGCTGTTTTTT
many	TRBV4-1	-	15	TRBJ2-2	CASSHRSQNTGELFF	TGCGCCAGCAGCCACAGATCCCAGAACACCGGGGAGCTGTTTTTT
-	TRBV28	-	13	TRBJ2-3	CAGRDRSTDTQYF	TGTGCCGGACGGGACCGAAGCACAGATACGCAGTATTTT
few	TRBV4-1	-	16	TRBJ2-6	CASSQDSVSGANVLTF	TGCGCCAGCAGCCAAGATTCGGTCTCTGGGGCCAACGTCCTGACTTTC
many	TRBV20-1	-	11	TRBJ2-7	CSASRLYEQYF	TGCAGTGCTTCCCGACTTTACGAGCAGTACTTC
once	TRBV4-3	-	15	TRBJ2-1	CASSQDESSYNEQFF	TGCGCCAGCAGCCAAGATGAGAGCTCCTACAATGAGCAGTTCTTC
many	TRBV20-1	-	12	TRBJ2-3	CSAEIGTDTQYF	TGCAGTGCGGAGATAGGCACAGATACGCAGTATTTT
few	TRBV9	TRBD2	15	TRBJ2-5	CASSAGLAGEETQYF	TGTGCCAGCAGCGCGGGACTAGCGGGAGAAGAGACCCAGTACTTC
many	TRBV7-2	-	14	TRBJ2-1	CASSPGVGGGPCIF	TGTGCCAGCAGCCCCGGGGTAGGGGGAGGGCCGTGCATCTTC
-	TRBV19	TRBD1	17	TRBJ1-1	CASSTYGQGAPNTGAFF	TGTGCCAGTAGTACATATGGACAGGGGGCACCGAACACTGGAGCTTTCTTT
many	TRBV5-4	TRBD1	15	TRBJ1-1	CASSLTQGVNTEAFF	TGTGCCAGCAGCTTGACGCAGGGGGTTAACACTGAAGCTTTCTTT
many	TRBV7-2	TRBD1	13	TRBJ2-5	CASSRDRGETQYF	TGTGCCAGCAGCCGGGACAGGGGCGAGACCCAGTACTTC
many	TRBV6-1	-	11	TRBJ1-5	CASSELQPQHF	TGTGCCAGCAGTGAACTCCAGCCCCAGCATTTT
-	TRBV7-2	-	19	TRBJ2-7	CASSSRAPGEMGPYNEQYF	TGTGCCAGCAGTTCGAGAGCCCCTGGGGAGATGGGCCCCTACAACGAGCAGTACTTC
many	TRBV29-1	-	12	TRBJ2-1	CSGRDGDNEQFF	TGCAGCGGGAGGGACGGAGACAATGAGCAGTTCTTC
-	TRBV11-1	-	16	TRBJ2-7	CASSLERDRPIYEQYF	TGTGCCAGCAGCTTAGAGCGGGACAGGCCTATCTACGAGCAGTACTTC
many	TRBV24-1	-	16	TRBJ2-1	CATSAARGTFYNEQFF	TGTGCCACCAGTGCTGCAAGGGGGACTTTCTACAATGAGCAGTTCTTC
-	TRBV7-2	-	15	TRBJ2-7	CASSQWAGTTYEQYF	TGCGCCAGCAGCCAATGGGCAGGAACTACCTACGAGCAGTACTTC
many	TRBV20-1	-	16	TRBJ2-5	CSATDAVGSTQETQYF	TGCAGTGCTACCGACGCAGTAGGCAGTACTCAAGAGACCCAGTACTTC
few	TRBV19	-	14	TRBJ2-7	CASSIQESSYEQYF	TGTGCCAGTAGTATACAGGAAAGTTCCTACGAGCAGTACTTC
many	TRBV29-1	-	14	TRBJ2-1	CSVGQRSSYNEQFF	TGCAGCGTAGGCCAGCGGAGCTCCTACAATGAGCAGTTCTTC
many	TRBV4-3	TRBD1	15	TRBJ2-1	CASSSGTGDVHEQFF	TGCGCCAGCAGCTCCGGGACAGGGGATGTCCATGAGCAGTTCTTC
many	TRBV27	-	15	TRBJ2-1	CAGVLRANRGNEQFF	TGTGCCGGCGTTTTGAGGGCGAATAGAGGCAATGAGCAGTTCTTC
-	TRBV24-1	-	13	TRBJ2-5	CATSWGTQETQYF	TGTGCCACCAGTTGGGGCACACAAGAGACCCAGTACTTC
-	TRBV19	TRBD1	15	TRBJ1-2	CASSPQRDRVEGYTF	TGTGCCAGTAGTCCCCAACGGGACAGGGTGGAGGGCTACACCTTC
-	TRBV6-2/TRBV6-3	TRBD1	16	TRBJ2-7	CASSDYGTGQAYEQYF	TGTGCCAGCAGTGACTACGGAACGGGACAGGCCTACGAGCAGTACTTC
few	TRBV5-5	-	17	TRBJ2-2	CASSQNPSSANTGELFF	TGTGCCAGCAGCCAAAACCCATCTAGCGCTAACACCGGGGAGCTGTTTTTT
many	TRBV25-1	-	12	TRBJ2-7	CASSETPYEQYF	TGTGCCAGCAGTGAGACACCCTACGAGCAGTACTTC
many	TRBV27	-	14	TRBJ1-1	CASSPRPDNTEAFF	TGTGCCAGCAGTCCCCGACCCGATAACACTGAAGCTTTCTTT
many	TRBV7-3	-	15	TRBJ2-1	CASSPGLNSYNEQFF	TGTGCCAGCAGTCCGGGACTCAACTCCTACAATGAGCAGTTCTTC
-	TRBV12-3/TRBV12-4	TRBD2	15	TRBJ2-1	CASINLGGSNNEQLF	TGTGCCAGCATCAACTTGGGGGGGTCCAACAATGAGCAGCTCTTC